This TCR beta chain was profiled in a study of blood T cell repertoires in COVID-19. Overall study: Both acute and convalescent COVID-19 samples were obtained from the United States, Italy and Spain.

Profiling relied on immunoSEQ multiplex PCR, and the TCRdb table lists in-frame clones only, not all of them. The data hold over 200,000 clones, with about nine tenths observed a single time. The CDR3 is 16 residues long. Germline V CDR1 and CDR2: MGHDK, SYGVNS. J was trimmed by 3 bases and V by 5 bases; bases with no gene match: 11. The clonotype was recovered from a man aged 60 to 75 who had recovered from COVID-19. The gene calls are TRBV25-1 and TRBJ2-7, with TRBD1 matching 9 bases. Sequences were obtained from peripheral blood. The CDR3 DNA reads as TGTGCCAGCAGTCTTCCCGGGACAGGGAGGGGCTACGAGCAGTACTTC. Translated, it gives CASSLPGTGRGYEQYF.